This section outlines one T cell receptor beta chain sequence together with its context. At one end, the junction sequence differs from germline, possibly due to a read error. The data are from a study of patients and donors after allogeneic stem cell transplantation. Per the germline V gene, CDR1 is MNHNY and CDR2 is SVGAGI (reference sequence). This CDR3 spans 14 amino acids. TCRdb called the RT-PCR reads again in MiXCR, with one record for every CDR3 protein. In the table there are tens of thousands of distinct CDR3 sequences, around 46% of which are singletons. The chain joins TRBV6-6 to TRBJ1-1; a weak D match, TRBD1 (5 bases). Sequenced: blood, either unsorted or a sorted T cell fraction (not recorded which). The source is a human donor who was either an allogeneic HSCT recipient or a stem cell or donor lymphocyte infusion donor (not recorded which). It is not recorded whose cells these are; they may come from a transplant donor. The chain's CDR3 is CASTIDSRNSEAFF. CDR3 coding DNA: TGTGCCAGCACCATCGACAGCAGAAACAGTGAAGCTTTCTTT.